One sample yielded the 10 T cell receptor beta chains listed below, sequenced in a study of low-dose radiotherapy and immunotherapy resistance in tumors. First-strand cDNA used TRAV- and TRBV-specific primers, covering alpha and beta chains. Using a constant-region primer together with a V-primer adapter, TCRs were subjected to around 20 PCR cycles of amplification. Each CDR3 protein gets one entry after TCRdb re-called the reads with MiXCR. The sample shows over 5,500 distinct CDR3 sequences, around two thirds of them seen only once. Source of these receptors: a human donor with advanced metastatic prostate, ovarian, gallbladder or colorectal cancer (not recorded which). This table probably holds off-target reads from a library built for another chain.

V and J are TRBV20-1 and TRBJ2-1; TRBD1 matches at 8 bases. The CDR3 contains 15 residues. V lost 6 bases and J lost 0; bases outside the gene matches: 7. Germline CDR1 is DFQATT and CDR2 is SNEGSKA (reference sequence). CDR3 in amino acids: CSAPQGASSYNEQFF. For the CDR3, the DNA is TGCAGTGCGCCTCAGGGGGCGAGCTCCTACAATGAGCAGTTCTTC.

This clonotype was picked up a small number of times. This chain links TRBV9 with TRBJ1-2; possible D gene TRBD1, 5 bases. The CDR3 is made up of 13 amino acids. Trimming stripped 3 bases from V and 7 bases from J, with 13 bases between. Germline values: CDR1 SGDLS, CDR2 YYNGEE. The CDR3 nucleotides read TGTGCCAGCAGCGACAGGCTGGGTTTTGGCTACACCTTC. Amino acids: CASSDRLGFGYTF.

This chain links TRBV2 with TRBJ2-2; D gene uncertain. Germline V gene lookup returns CDR1 SNHLY and CDR2 FYNNEI. The V end was cut by 4 bases, the J end by 4 bases, with 10 bases between. This CDR3 is built from 14 residues. The CDR3 loop is CASSAIDITGELFF. CDR3 in DNA: TGTGCCAGCAGTGCCATAGACATCACCGGGGAGCTGTTTTTT.

The V and J genes are TRBV6-2 or TRBV6-3 and TRBJ2-7; TRBD2 matches at 7 bases. CDR1 and CDR2 (germline): MNHEY, SVGEGT. V dropped 10 bases and J dropped 6; count of bases not matched to a gene: 15. CDR3 length: 14 amino acids. The CDR3 sequence: CATMVRTRASEQYF. CDR3 DNA: TGTGCCACCATGGTTCGGACTAGAGCTAGCGAGCAGTACTTC.

The chain couples TRBV5-1 to TRBJ2-2; 7 nucleotides line up with TRBD1. Germline CDR1 SGHRS, CDR2 YFSETQ. J was trimmed by 1 base and V by 4 bases; bases with no gene match: 7. This CDR3 contains 16 residues. The CDR3 loop is CASSQTGARNTGELFF. The DNA of the CDR3 is TGCGCCAGCAGCCAAACAGGGGCCAGGAACACCGGGGAGCTGTTTTTT. Using reference TRBV5-1 and TRBJ2-2 for the parts outside the CDR3, the full variable domain is KAGVTQTPRYLIKTRGQQVTLSCSPISGHRSVSWYQQTPGQGLQFLFEYFSETQRNKGNFPGRFSGRQFSNSRSEMNVSTLELGDSALYLCASSQTGARNTGELFFGEGSRLTVL.

The chain carries TRBV29-1 and TRBJ1-1, with D hard to call. The CDR3 sequence is 14 residues long. With 0 bases removed from V and 1 base from J, the gap between germline ends came to 9 bases. Germline lookup yields CDR1 SQVTM and CDR2 ANQGSEA. The CDR3 here is CSVEDPLRNTEAFF. CDR3 in DNA: TGCAGCGTTGAAGATCCCCTAAGGAACACTGAAGCTTTCTTT. Using reference TRBV29-1 and TRBJ1-1 for the parts outside the CDR3, the full variable domain is SAVISQKPSRDICQRGTSLTIQCQVDSQVTMMFWYRQQPGQSLTLIATANQGSEATYESGFVIDKFPISRPNLTFSTLTVSNMSPEDSSIYLCSVEDPLRNTEAFFGQGTRLTVV.

This clonotype was found a few times. This chain links TRBV2 with TRBJ2-4, with 10 bases fitting TRBD2. Germline trimming cut 4 bases from V and 6 bases from J; bases unmatched to any gene: 6. In germline, CDR1 is SNHLY, CDR2 FYNNEI. This CDR3 has 15 residues. The CDR3 DNA is TGTGCCAGCAGTGGCGGGACTAGCGTCGGAAACATTCAGTACTTC. This translates into CASSGGTSVGNIQYF.

The J gene is TRBJ2-3, the V gene TRBV4-2; D may be TRBD1 (7 bases). The V gene's germline CDR1 is LGHNA and CDR2 YNFKEQ. The V end lost 2 bases, the J end lost 1 base, and 13 bases lay between the germline ends. This CDR3 has 16 amino acids. CDR3 sequence (DNA): TGTGCCAGCAGCCAATCCACAGGGGAGGGCACAGATACGCAGTATTTT. This translates into CASSQSTGEGTDTQYF.

This clonotype was observed a handful of times. V and J are TRBV20-1 and TRBJ2-3; either TRBD1 or TRBD2 may fit D (5 bases each). V shed 6 bases and J shed 0 bases, with 16 bases lying between them. The CDR3 has 15 residues. The germline CDR1 and CDR2 sequences are DFQATT and SNEGSKA (reference sequence). In DNA, the CDR3 is TGCAGTGCCGTAGGGACCCCCCTAAGCACAGATACGCAGTATTTT. As protein: CSAVGTPLSTDTQYF.

The chain is built from TRBV10-3 and TRBJ2-7; 8 nucleotides align to TRBD1. Germline V lookup: CDR1 ENHRY, CDR2 SYGVKD. The trim removed 2 bases at V and 1 base at J, leaving 1 base unmatched. The CDR3 runs 14 residues. The CDR3 reads CAISETGGSYEQYF. The DNA of the CDR3 is TGTGCCATCAGTGAGACAGGGGGGTCCTACGAGCAGTACTTC.